The 26 T cell receptor delta chains listed next were all sequenced from one sample in a study of delta chains in infants with herpesvirus infections. TCR cDNA was made from PBMC RNA with gamma- and delta-chain-specific primers. TCRdb redid the clone calls on the RT-PCR reads with CATT. The sample shows 500 to 700 delta-chain clones, 15% to 20% of them seen only once. The material sequenced was peripheral blood, taken at time point 2 of longitudinal follow-up. All receptors come from a human donor who was a Ugandan infant, either HIV-exposed or HIV-unexposed (not recorded which).

This clone ranks as large. The chain recombines TRDV1 with TRDJ2, with 8 bases identical to TRDD3. The CDR3 totals 17 residues. The V segment lost 1 base and the J segment 4 bases; nucleotides outside the gene matches: 8. Germline assignment: CDR1 TSWWSYY and CDR2 QGS. CDR3 sequence: CALGEPHTGGQTAQLFF. The CDR3 nucleotides read TGTGCTCTTGGGGAACCACACACTGGGGGGCAGACAGCACAACTCTTCTTT.

Of note for this clone: This may be a read error, as it is one base from a much larger clone. Other nucleotide sequences from this sample produce the same CDR3. The V and J genes are TRDV1 and TRDJ1, with a tentative D call TRDD3 (6 bases). This CDR3 contains 23 residues. Germline CDR1 reads TSWWSYY; CDR2 reads QGS. CDR3 loop: CALGERRGTSLPGEWEYTDKLIF. The DNA of the CDR3 is TGTGCTCTTGGGGAACGCCGAGGAACCTCCTTGCCGGGGGAATGGGAGTACACCGACAAACTCATCTTT.

This clone appeared a few times. One base away lies a much larger clone, so this may be a sequencing read error. Other DNA sequences of this sample code for an identical CDR3. V is TRDV1 and J is TRDJ2; 12 bases line up with TRDD3. This CDR3 has 19 amino acids. Germline V gene lookup returns CDR1 TSWWSYY and CDR2 QGS. This chain's CDR3 is CALGHSNILGDTLTAQLFF. DNA for the CDR3: TGTGCTCTTGGGCATTCCAATATACTGGGGGATACTTTGACAGCACAACTCTTCTTC.

This clone was counted only a few times. It differs at one base from a far larger clone, so likely a read error. The gene calls are TRDV1 and TRDJ4; 8 positions match TRDD3. Germline values: CDR1 TSWWSYY, CDR2 QGS. Trimming at V came to 2 bases and at J to 0 bases, leaving 26 bases not matched to a gene. There are 22 residues in the CDR3. Written as DNA, the CDR3 is TGTGCTCTTGGGGAAACCCCACAAAATACTGGGGATACCCAAAACCGGGCCAGACCCCTGATCTTT. The encoded protein is CALGETPQNTGDTQNRARPLIF.

Notes on this clone: This probably arose from a read error, given a far larger clone one base away. The chain recombines TRDV1 with TRDJ1, with 7 bases identical to TRDD2. The J gene is absent in TCRdb and was assigned here via DNA matching to germline. Trimming removed 5 bases from V and 3 bases from J; junction bases left unmatched: 18. The CDR3 covers 18 residues. CDR1 TSWWSYY and CDR2 QGS come from the germline V gene. This CDR3 reads CALGPPAFLPILSDKLIF. Written as DNA, the CDR3 is TGTGCTCTTGGGCCCCCGGCCTTCCTGCCAATACTGTCCGATAAACTCATCTTT.

By share, this clone counts as medium-sized. This chain joins TRDV3 and TRDJ1; D unresolved. The CDR3 length is 12 residues. With 2 bases removed from V and 3 bases from J, the gap between germline ends came to 10 bases. CDR1 and CDR2 (germline): TVYSNPD, GDNSRS (reference sequence). DNA for the CDR3: TGTGCCTTTCTCGAAGGTTCCGATAAACTCATCTTT. Translation: CAFLEGSDKLIF.

This clone turned up a few times. This is likely an artifact of a read error, given a far larger clone one base away. The genes are TRDV2 and TRDJ1; 8 positions match TRDD3. The CDR3 spans 19 residues. CDR1 is GEAIGNYY and CDR2 is EKD in the germline V gene. The CDR3 coding sequence is TGTGCCTGTGACACCGTTGGGGGATTCCATCGAACCGTTACCGATAAACGCATCTTT. Its translation is CACDTVGGFHRTVTDKRIF.

Judged by abundance, this clone is large. The genes are TRDV2 and TRDJ3, with 7 bases aligning to TRDD3. Trimming at V came to 0 bases and at J to 0 bases, leaving 1 base not matched to a gene. Germline CDR1 reads GEAIGNYY; CDR2 reads EKD. CDR3 length equals 17 residues. CDR3 sequence reads: CACDTWGSSWDTRQMFF. As DNA, the CDR3 is TGTGCCTGTGACACCTGGGGGAGCTCCTGGGACACCCGACAGATGTTTTTC.

This clone was counted between two and nine times. The chain combines TRDV2 with TRDJ1; 8 bases map to TRDD3. The J gene, left out of TCRdb, was set here by checking the DNA against germline. Germline CDR1 GEAIGNYY, CDR2 EKD. The CDR3 length is 19 residues. The V gene end was trimmed by 3 bases and the J gene end by 4 bases; junction bases not matched to a gene: 21. CDR3 DNA sequence: TGTGCCTGTGACCCGGGCACATACTGGGGGTCCGTACCGGGCGATAAACTCATCTTT. As protein: CACDPGTYWGSVPGDKLIF.

By proportion, this clone is hyperexpanded. The sample has other DNA sequences that encode this CDR3 too. This sequence joins TRAV38-2/DV8 and TRDJ1; 10 nucleotides agree with TRDD3. Germline lookup yields CDR1 TSESDYY and CDR2 QEAYKQQN. The CDR3 is 19 amino acids. Trimming removed 0 bases from V and 2 bases from J; junction bases left unmatched: 13. Written as DNA, the CDR3 is TGTGCTTATAGGAGCGTCACTTTCCTACTGGGGGATTTGACCGATAAACTCATCTTT. This gives the protein CAYRSVTFLLGDLTDKLIF.

This clone rates as hyperexpanded. The sample contains more than one DNA sequence encoding this CDR3. The chain uses TRDV2 and TRDJ1; TRDD3 matches at 10 bases. The V and J ends lost 3 bases and 1 base, in that order; junction bases with no gene match: 7. Germline CDR1 GEAIGNYY, CDR2 EKD. The CDR3 runs to 16 residues. CDR3: CACDALLGDVTDKLIF. CDR3 in DNA: TGTGCCTGTGACGCTCTACTGGGGGATGTCACCGATAAACTCATCTTT.

This clone is judged large. This chain links TRDV1 with TRDJ2; 7 nucleotides agree with TRDD3. The V and J ends lost 4 bases and 6 bases, in that order; junction bases with no gene match: 26. The CDR3 runs to 21 residues. Germline V gene sequence: CDR1 TSWWSYY, CDR2 QGS. Here the CDR3 reads CALGGLPRLGGSPQSAAQLFF. CDR3 bases: TGTGCTCTTGGGGGACTTCCGCGGCTGGGGGGATCCCCCCAATCGGCAGCACAACTCTTCTTT.

The chain carries TRDV1 and TRDJ1; TRDD3 matches at 9 bases. The J gene is absent in TCRdb and was assigned here via DNA matching to germline. Germline V lookup: CDR1 TSWWSYY, CDR2 QGS. The V segment lost 2 bases and the J segment 0 bases; nucleotides outside the gene matches: 22. This CDR3 region has 22 residues. The CDR3 DNA sequence: TGTGCTCTTGGGGAATTGTCGCTCCGGATGTACTGGGGGACCGTTTACACCGATAAACTCATCTTT. Amino acid sequence: CALGELSLRMYWGTVYTDKLIF.

By share of the sample, this clone is hyperexpanded (1% or more). CDR3 amino acids: CALGEEVPQYGPNTDKLIF. The CDR3 DNA reads as TGTGCTCTTGGGGAAGAAGTCCCCCAATACGGGCCCAACACCGATAAACTCATCTTT. This chain uses TRDV1 with TRDJ1; D possibly corresponds to TRDD3 (5 bases). CDR3 length: 19 amino acids. The germline CDR1 and CDR2 sequences are TSWWSYY and QGS. Deletions cut 2 bases from V and 0 bases from J, with 22 bases between.

Of note for this clone: A read error is the likely source, as a far larger clone sits one nucleotide away. V gene TRDV1 combines with J gene TRDJ2; no clear D gene. As TCRdb names no J gene, one was assigned here on the basis of a DNA match to germline. Germline V lookup: CDR1 TSWWSYY, CDR2 QGS. V was clipped by 5 bases and J by 1 base, with 20 bases between them. The CDR3 length is 18 residues. The CDR3 loop reads CALGNYRGQILLTAQLFF. As DNA, the CDR3 is TGTGCTCTTGGGAACTATCGCGGGCAAATTCTTTTGACAGCACAACTCTTCTTT.

Concerning this clone itself: With a far larger clone one base away, a read error is the likely cause. This chain uses TRDV3 with TRDJ1; TRDD3 matches at 8 bases. The J gene, missing from TCRdb, was assigned here through DNA to germline matching. The ends lost 2 bases at V and 1 base at J; junction bases unmatched: 15. The CDR3 runs 17 residues. Germline V lookup: CDR1 TVYSNPD, CDR2 GDNSRS (reference sequence). The CDR3 region has the DNA TGTGCCTTTGAGTTCATGGGGGATGCGCTTCCCACCGATAAACTCATCTTT. It translates to CAFEFMGDALPTDKLIF.

Worth noting for this clone: A read error is likely here: a far larger clone is one base away. This chain uses TRDV2 with TRDJ1; 7 bases line up with TRDD3. With V trimmed by 3 bases and J by 1 base, 10 bases remained unmatched. The CDR3 consists of 16 residues. Germline V CDR1 and CDR2: GEAIGNYY, EKD. The chain's CDR3 is CACDALRGDVTDKLIF. The CDR3, as DNA: TGTGCCTGTGACGCTCTACGGGGGGATGTCACCGATAAACTCATCTTT.

This clone showed up just a few times. A read error is the likely source, as a far larger clone sits one nucleotide away. The V call is TRDV3, the J call TRDJ1; 11 nucleotides align to TRDD3. V trimming: 2 bases; J trimming: 1 base; junction bases outside the gene matches: 12. CDR3 length: 17 residues. CDR1 is TVYSNPD, CDR2 GDNSRS, per germline (reference sequence). Here the CDR3 DNA reads TGTGCCTTTGAGTTCATGGGGGATACGCCTCCCACCGATAAACTCATCTTT. Amino acids: CAFEFMGDTPPTDKLIF.

As regards this clone: This sequence is one base from a far larger clone and is likely a read error. The rearrangement links TRDV2 to TRDJ3; the match to TRDD3 covers 8 bases. Here the J gene was assigned by germline matching of the DNA, as TCRdb has none. V trimming: 2 bases; J trimming: 0 bases; junction bases outside the gene matches: 8. Germline V gene data show CDR1 as GEAIGNYY and CDR2 as EKD. This CDR3 is built from 19 residues. The CDR3 DNA reads as TGTGCCTGTGACAAATACTGGGGGGTAAGCTCCTGGGACACCCGACAGATGTTTTTC. Its protein product is CACDKYWGVSSWDTRQMFF.

This clone counts as large. This chain connects TRDV1 to TRDJ1; 9 bases map to TRDD3. Trimming cost V 2 bases and J 6 bases; bases outside gene matches: 19. Germline values: CDR1 TSWWSYY, CDR2 QGS. The CDR3 totals 19 residues. The CDR3 spells CALGEFSVSLGDLYYKLIF. As DNA, the CDR3 is TGTGCTCTTGGGGAATTTAGTGTCTCACTGGGGGACCTTTATTATAAACTCATCTTT.

By share, this clone counts as large. The chain is built from TRDV1 and TRDJ2, with TRDD3 identical over 10 bases. V lost 4 bases to trimming and J lost 4 bases; unmatched junction nucleotides: 18. Germline V lookup: CDR1 TSWWSYY, CDR2 QGS. This CDR3 has 20 amino acids. The CDR3 protein is CALGVPLFYWGIRGTAQLFF. DNA for the CDR3: TGTGCTCTTGGGGTCCCGCTCTTTTACTGGGGGATCCGAGGGACAGCACAACTCTTCTTT.

This clone is large. The chain carries TRDV2 and TRDJ1, with D perhaps matching TRDD2 (8 bases). Trimming removed 0 bases at V and 2 bases at J, with 27 bases between. Germline CDR1 is GEAIGNYY and CDR2 is EKD. The CDR3 sequence is 20 residues long. As DNA, the CDR3 is TGTGCCTGTGACACCGCGAGGACCTTCCTAACGAGGGGGGATACCGATAAACTCATCTTT. Residues: CACDTARTFLTRGDTDKLIF.

Within the sample, this clone is large. Here the CDR3 reads CALGELSQAGGIRVRTDKLIF. CDR3 coding DNA: TGTGCTCTTGGGGAACTTTCCCAGGCTGGGGGAATTAGGGTTCGGACCGATAAACTCATCTTT. The chain uses TRDV1 and TRDJ1, with 8 nucleotides matching TRDD3. J lost 2 bases, V lost 0 bases, and 20 bases had no gene match. The V gene's germline CDR1 is TSWWSYY and CDR2 QGS. This CDR3 has 21 residues.

This clone is labeled large. The rearrangement uses TRDV1 and TRDJ1, with 10 nucleotides matching TRDD3. Unmatched junction bases numbered 28, after V lost 1 base and J lost 2 bases. Germline V lookup: CDR1 TSWWSYY, CDR2 QGS. The CDR3 extends over 24 amino acids. The CDR3 coding sequence is TGTGCTCTTGGGGAACGGGGTTCGCCTCCATGGAGTATGGGGGATACATGGGGAACCGATAAACTCATCTTT. The encoded protein is CALGERGSPPWSMGDTWGTDKLIF.

A word on this clone: It is likely a read error: a sequence one base away is far more abundant. The J gene corresponds to TRDJ1; a V gene call is absent; the table's D gene call, TRDD3, was not cross checked with the DNA. The CDR3 has 14 residues. In DNA, the CDR3 is TGTGCTGCGATTGGGCTGGGGGATACCGATAAACTCATCTTT. This codes for CAAIGLGDTDKLIF.

The J gene is given as TRDJ3, and the V gene is not called; the table's D call, TRDD3, has no DNA check behind it. This CDR3 region has 17 residues. The CDR3 is CACDYWGSSWDTRQMFF. In DNA, the CDR3 is TGTGCCTGTGACTACTGGGGGAGCTCCTGGGACACCCGACAGATGTTTTTC.